This T cell receptor beta chain was found in a study of blood T cells in healthy people across ages. General study points: Versus aged donors, long-lived donors had higher diversity and more naive CD4+ cells.

No fewer than 7 million PBMCs went into each sample. This clonotype has just a few counts. What it binds is not known. The germline V gene encodes CDR1 SGHTA and CDR2 FQGNSA. Trimming removed 5 bases from V and 2 bases from J, with 19 bases in between. The CDR3 runs to 16 residues. It was with a sample-barcoded 5' primer and a J-beta primer mix that a second PCR of about 6 to 12 cycles was run. Each cDNA molecule carried a tag from a template-switch adaptor that contained 12 random nucleotides. Every sample returned 2.5 million or more CDR3-containing paired-end reads. In TCRdb, the 5' RACE reads were re-called with MiXCR into one record per CDR3 protein. Here the sample spans hundreds of thousands of distinct CDR3 sequences, roughly 21% being singletons.

The receptor comes from a man between 65 and 80 years old in good health. V gene TRBV7-2 combines with J gene TRBJ2-7, with D possibly being TRBD2 (7 bases). Sample: blood. The CDR3 protein is CASSRIGGDGTYEQYF. The CDR3 bases are TGTGCCAGCAGCCGGATAGGGGGGGACGGTACCTACGAGCAGTACTTC.